A single sample gave rise to the 10 T cell receptor beta chains below, sequenced in a study of T cell clonotyping in hematopoietic cell transplantation. Generated by immunoSEQ multiplex PCR, the TCRdb table keeps only in-frame clones and is missing some. Among 5,500 to 9,000 clones, about 83% were seen once, and the ten largest hold about 5.5%. The material was PBMCs, obtained 100 days after allogeneic stem cell transplant. These receptor sequences come from a male patient in his fifties who had an allogeneic stem cell transplant from a related donor, so the T cells may come from the graft donor. Some clones in this sample may be carry-over from other donors' samples.

This clone has a handful of counts. The chain joins TRBV7-9 to TRBJ2-1, with 10 bases matching TRBD2. Germline assignment: CDR1 SEHNR and CDR2 FQNEAQ (reference sequence). This CDR3 region has 16 residues. The V gene end was trimmed by 5 bases and the J gene end by 0 bases; junction bases not matched to a gene: 4. The CDR3 protein is CASSRTSGYSYNEQFF. The CDR3 nucleotides read TGTGCCAGCAGCAGGACTAGCGGATACTCCTACAATGAGCAGTTCTTC.

This chain connects TRBV13 to TRBJ1-5, with D uncertain. V dropped 0 bases and J dropped 3 bases, with 6 bases sitting between them. The CDR3 has 14 amino acids. The V gene's germline CDR1 is PRHDT and CDR2 FYEKMQ (reference sequence). This CDR3 reads CASSLGGYNQPQHF. CDR3 nucleotide sequence: TGTGCCAGCAGCTTAGGTGGGTACAATCAGCCCCAGCATTTT.

The sample holds a few counts of this clone. CDR3 coding DNA: TGTGCCAGTAAAATAGGACCTGGAGGGCGAGCTTTCTTT. Translating it yields CASKIGPGGRAFF. V and J are TRBV19 and TRBJ1-1; no clear D. V was cut by 7 bases and J by 10 bases, with 19 bases left in between. Germline assignment: CDR1 LNHDA and CDR2 SQIVND (reference sequence). The CDR3 is 13 amino acids.

This chain connects TRBV5-1 to TRBJ2-5, with D hard to call. Germline CDR1 reads SGHRS; CDR2 reads YFSETQ. V shed 2 bases and J shed 7 bases, with 12 bases lying between them. CDR3 size: 13 residues. This chain's CDR3 is CASSLSLVGTQYF. Written as DNA, the CDR3 is TGCGCCAGCAGCTTAAGTCTAGTCGGGACCCAGTACTTC.

V gene TRBV14 combines with J gene TRBJ1-2; D call uncertain. Germline assignment: CDR1 SGHDN and CDR2 FVKESK. The CDR3 is made up of 12 amino acids. The V and J ends lost 4 bases and 8 bases respectively, with 11 bases between them. The chain's CDR3 is CASSPGIFGYTF. As DNA, the CDR3 is TGTGCCAGCAGCCCTGGGATTTTCGGCTACACCTTC.

This chain links TRBV7-2 with TRBJ1-3; D ambiguous. The CDR3 is made up of 15 amino acids. Germline CDR1 is SGHTA and CDR2 is FQGNSA. V gave up 4 bases and J gave up 4 bases, with 14 bases separating them. The CDR3 DNA is TGTGCCAGCAGCTCCCTCGGGCTGGGGGGAAACACCATATATTTT. This gives the protein CASSSLGLGGNTIYF.

The rearrangement uses TRBV14 and TRBJ1-1, with D unclear. Germline-derived CDR1 and CDR2 are SGHDN and FVKESK. CDR3 size: 13 residues. Trimming stripped 7 bases from V and 6 bases from J, with 15 bases between. The CDR3 DNA reads TGTGCCAGCAACCTAGCAGAAATGGCTGAAGCTTTCTTT. Its protein product is CASNLAEMAEAFF.

DNA of the CDR3: TGTGCCATCAGTGAGCCCATAGCGGGAGGGCCCGAGCAGTTCTTC. Protein product: CAISEPIAGGPEQFF. This chain links TRBV10-3 with TRBJ2-1, with 11 bases identical to TRBD2. The J segment lost 10 bases and the V segment lost 2 bases, leaving 7 bases of the junction unmatched. CDR1 and CDR2 (germline): ENHRY, SYGVKD. The CDR3 totals 15 residues.

This chain's CDR3 is CASSLTGGWAEAFF. DNA of the CDR3: TGTGCCAGCAGTCTTACAGGGGGCTGGGCTGAAGCTTTCTTT. The chain has TRBV7-9 and TRBJ1-1; 9 bases line up with TRBD1. CDR1 SEHNR and CDR2 FQNEAQ come from the germline V gene (reference sequence). V gave up 6 bases and J gave up 6 bases; unmatched junction bases: 8. CDR3 length: 14 amino acids.

This chain links TRBV7-9 with TRBJ2-1, with D possibly matching TRBD2 (5 bases). Trimming removed 2 bases from V and 5 bases from J, with 16 bases in between. Germline-derived CDR1 and CDR2 are SEHNR and FQNEAQ (reference sequence). The CDR3 spans 16 residues. This chain's CDR3 is CASSLSAGTRHNEQFF. DNA for the CDR3: TGTGCCAGCAGCTTATCGGCAGGCACTAGACACAATGAGCAGTTCTTC.